The 23 T cell receptor beta chains below come from one sample, sequenced in a study of T cell responses to AZD1222 COVID-19 vaccine. Here immunoSEQ multiplex PCR was the method, and the copy in TCRdb shows in-frame clones only, minus some. The table records roughly 250,000 clones, more than 80% of them present only once. The sequences come from peripheral blood, collected on day 0 of AZD1222 vaccination. These receptors all stem from an adult in good health.

The rearrangement links TRBV19 to TRBJ2-7; D call uncertain. The ends were cut back, 10 bases at V and 3 bases at J, with 13 bases in the middle. Looked up from germline, CDR1 is LNHDA and CDR2 is SQIVND (reference sequence). CDR3 length: 12 amino acids. The CDR3 here is CATSPGVYEQYF. The DNA for the CDR3 is TGTGCCACTTCCCCCGGCGTCTACGAGCAGTACTTC.

The chain recombines TRBV30 with TRBJ1-5, with TRBD1 matching over 9 bases. This CDR3 contains 14 residues. The V segment lost 5 bases and the J segment 6 bases; nucleotides outside the gene matches: 8. Germline V lookup: CDR1 GTSNPN, CDR2 SVGIG (reference sequence). The CDR3 here is CAWGGQGRAQPQHF. CDR3 in DNA: TGTGCCTGGGGGGGACAGGGACGGGCTCAGCCCCAGCATTTT.

The chain is built from TRBV10-3 and TRBJ2-7; TRBD2 matches at 7 bases. Germline V CDR1 and CDR2: ENHRY, SYGVKD. V trimming: 6 bases; J trimming: 0 bases; junction bases outside the gene matches: 5. The CDR3 consists of 14 residues. CDR3: CAIRWEGSSYEQYF. The DNA of the CDR3 is TGTGCCATCAGGTGGGAGGGGAGCTCCTACGAGCAGTACTTC.

The chain combines TRBV28 with TRBJ1-5; D not certain. Trimming shortened V by 5 bases and J by 5 bases, and 16 bases separated the two germline ends. Germline CDR1 and CDR2: MDHEN and SYDVKM. This CDR3 spans 15 amino acids. The DNA for the CDR3 is TGTGCCAGCAGTCGGACCGCGACCCGAGATCAGCCCCAGCATTTT. Translating it yields CASSRTATRDQPQHF.

The V call is TRBV7-3, the J call TRBJ2-1; no clear D. Germline assignment: CDR1 SGHTA and CDR2 FQGTGA. The germline V and J ends were trimmed by 0 bases and 11 bases, with 11 bases remaining between them. This CDR3 contains 13 residues. CDR3 coding DNA: TGTGCCAGCAGCTTAACGGGCGAATTTAAGCAGTTCTTC. Its translation is CASSLTGEFKQFF. Variable domain in full (rest from reference TRBV7-3 and TRBJ2-1): GAGVSQTPSNKVTEKGKYVELRCDPISGHTALYWYRQSLGQGPEFLIYFQGTGAADDSGLPNDRFFAVRPEGSVSTLKIQRTERGDSAVYLCASSLTGEFKQFFGPGTRLTVL.

The rearrangement links TRBV18 to TRBJ1-2, with D maybe TRBD1 (5 bases). Germline-derived CDR1 and CDR2 are KGHSH and LQKENI. The V gene lost 3 bases and the J gene lost 2 bases, with 10 bases spanning the gap. CDR3 length equals 14 residues. The DNA for the CDR3 is TGTGCCAGCTCACCGGGGGGAAAGAACTATGGCTACACCTTC. Translation: CASSPGGKNYGYTF. Full variable domain (remainder filled in from reference TRBV18 and TRBJ1-2): NAGVMQNPRHLVRRRGQEARLRCSPMKGHSHVYWYRQLPEEGLKFMVYLQKENIIDESGMPKERFSAEFPKEGPSILRIQQVVRGDSAAYFCASSPGGKNYGYTFGSGTRLTVV.

V and J are TRBV6-2 or TRBV6-3 and TRBJ2-2; D is ambiguous. Trimming shortened V by 0 bases and J by 5 bases, and 16 bases separated the two germline ends. The germline V gene encodes CDR1 MNHEY and CDR2 SVGEGT. This CDR3 is 17 amino acids long. The CDR3 DNA follows: TGTGCCAGCAGTTACTCGAGAGTCCAGGAGACTACCGGGGAGCTGTTTTTT. Its protein is CASSYSRVQETTGELFF.

The rearrangement links TRBV30 to TRBJ1-5; the match to TRBD1 covers 7 bases. Germline V gene lookup returns CDR1 GTSNPN and CDR2 SVGIG (reference sequence). V lost 0 bases, J lost 1 base, and 0 bases stayed unmatched. This CDR3 is 14 amino acids long. CDR3 protein: CAWSVGGSNQPQHF. The DNA for the CDR3 is TGTGCCTGGAGTGTAGGGGGCAGCAATCAGCCCCAGCATTTT. Full variable domain (rest looked up from reference TRBV30 and TRBJ1-5): SQTIHQWPATLVQPVGSPLSLECTVEGTSNPNLYWYRQAAGRGLQLLFYSVGIGQISSEVPQNLSASRPQDRQFILSSKKLLLSDSGFYLCAWSVGGSNQPQHFGDGTRLSIL.

This chain connects TRBV2 to TRBJ2-3; D gene unclear. In germline, CDR1 is SNHLY, CDR2 FYNNEI. V was cut by 7 bases and J by 0 bases, with 11 bases left in between. CDR3 length: 14 residues. This CDR3 reads CASNRETSTDTQYF. CDR3 coding DNA: TGTGCCAGCAACCGAGAGACTAGCACAGATACGCAGTATTTT.

The chain combines TRBV6-7 with TRBJ2-3; the D is unclear. Being an ORF, TRBV6-7 has a function that is uncertain. Trimming cost V 2 bases and J 3 bases, with 12 bases left between them. The CDR3 consists of 15 residues. The CDR3 bases are TGTGCCAGCAGTTACCCCCACAAGCCAACAGATACGCAGTATTTT. It encodes CASSYPHKPTDTQYF.

This chain joins TRBV25-1 and TRBJ1-2; no firm D call. Germline V gene data show CDR1 as MGHDK and CDR2 as SYGVNS. The CDR3 loop spans 13 amino acids. V shed 2 bases and J shed 4 bases, with 8 bases lying between them. The CDR3 reads CASSEPSSYGYTF. In DNA, the CDR3 is TGTGCCAGCAGTGAACCGAGTTCCTATGGCTACACCTTC.

V usage is TRBV18 and J usage is TRBJ2-5, with 7 bases aligning to TRBD1. This CDR3 is built from 17 residues. Trimming took 2 bases from V and 8 from J; bases not matched to a gene: 17. CDR1 is KGHSH, CDR2 LQKENI, per germline. The CDR3 region is CASSPTGQAVTVVTQYF. CDR3 coding DNA: TGTGCCAGCTCACCAACCGGACAGGCTGTCACTGTTGTCACCCAGTACTTC.

This clone showed up just once. The rearrangement uses TRBV7-9 and TRBJ1-2; TRBD1 matches 7 bases. V dropped 5 bases and J dropped 3; count of bases not matched to a gene: 3. Germline CDR1 is SEHNR and CDR2 is FQNEAQ (reference sequence). CDR3 size: 13 residues. CDR3 amino acids: CASSVGQDYGYTF. For the CDR3, the DNA is TGTGCCAGCAGCGTAGGACAGGACTATGGCTACACCTTC.

This clone appeared once. This chain uses TRBV3-1 (or the pseudogene TRBV3-2) with TRBJ1-4; 8 bases are a match to TRBD1. Germline trimming cut 4 bases from V and 7 bases from J; bases unmatched to any gene: 8. Germline loops: CDR1 LGHDT, CDR2 YNNKEL (reference sequence). This CDR3 contains 15 residues. CDR3 sequence (DNA): TGTGCCAGCAGCCGAACCGGGACAGGACGTGAAAAACTGTTTTTT. This sequence encodes CASSRTGTGREKLFF.

The V and J genes are TRBV12-3 or TRBV12-4 and TRBJ2-5; D is unclear. The V gene lost 5 bases and the J gene lost 2 bases, with 9 bases spanning the gap. The CDR3 extends over 13 amino acids. The DNA of the CDR3 is TGTGCCAGCAGTCACTGGAAGCAAGAGACCCAGTACTTC. Amino acids: CASSHWKQETQYF.

This clone showed up just once. V gene TRBV28 combines with J gene TRBJ2-3; TRBD2 matches 13 bases. The CDR3 totals 18 residues. The ends lost 9 bases at V and 3 bases at J; junction bases unmatched: 15. Germline V gene lookup returns CDR1 MDHEN and CDR2 SYDVKM. The CDR3 protein is CASPLGLAGEEGTDTQYF. In DNA, the CDR3 is TGTGCCAGTCCCCTAGGACTAGCGGGAGAGGAGGGGACAGATACGCAGTATTTT.

The chain links TRBV9 to TRBJ2-7; the D gene could be TRBD1 or TRBD2 (7 bases each). CDR1 is SGDLS, CDR2 YYNGEE, per germline. The CDR3 length is 16 residues. Trimming removed 4 bases from V and 2 bases from J, with 19 bases in between. CDR3 protein: CASSKGGSTGAYEQYF. The CDR3 region has the DNA TGTGCCAGCAGCAAGGGGGGGAGCACAGGGGCCTACGAGCAGTACTTC.

The chain couples TRBV19 to TRBJ2-2; TRBD1 aligns across 10 bases. The germline CDR1 and CDR2 sequences are LNHDA and SQIVND (reference sequence). The CDR3 loop spans 15 amino acids. V was pared by 4 bases and J by 7 bases, with 6 bases of the junction left unmatched. CDR3 sequence reads: CASSKTGGANGELFF. The CDR3 coding sequence is TGTGCCAGTAGTAAGACAGGGGGCGCGAACGGGGAGCTGTTTTTT.

The chain recombines TRBV5-6 with TRBJ1-2, with D perhaps TRBD1 (6 bases). Germline CDR1 is SGHDT and CDR2 is YYEEEE. This CDR3 contains 12 residues. Trimming removed 7 bases at V and 7 bases at J, with 14 bases between. CDR3 in amino acids: CASPRGGSGYTF. The CDR3 DNA is TGTGCCAGCCCAAGGGGGGGTAGTGGCTACACCTTC.

This chain links TRBV3-1 (or the pseudogene TRBV3-2) with TRBJ2-7; no clear D. V was pared by 0 bases and J by 5 bases, with 11 bases between. There are 14 residues in the CDR3. Germline assignment: CDR1 LGHDT and CDR2 YNNKEL (reference sequence). CDR3 bases: TGTGCCAGCAGCCAAGATCACACTACCCACGAGCAGTACTTC. It codes for CASSQDHTTHEQYF.

The V and J genes are TRBV4-1 and TRBJ1-2, with 9 bases lining up with TRBD1. The CDR3 consists of 14 residues. The V gene's germline CDR1 is MGHRA and CDR2 YSYEKL. J gave up 7 bases and V 4 bases, and 7 bases lay outside the gene matches. The DNA for the CDR3 is TGCGCCAGCAGCCTTCTGGGACAGGGCGCTGGCTACACCTTC. Residues: CASSLLGQGAGYTF.

The chain carries TRBV5-1 and TRBJ2-7; tentative D call: TRBD2 (6 bases). Germline V gene sequence: CDR1 SGHRS, CDR2 YFSETQ. The CDR3 is 15 amino acids. The germline V and J ends were trimmed by 0 bases and 0 bases, with 10 bases remaining between them. The DNA of the CDR3 is TGCGCCAGCAGCTTGGGTGGAGGGCCCTCCTACGAGCAGTACTTC. Its translation: CASSLGGGPSYEQYF.

The rearrangement links TRBV28 to TRBJ2-7; possibly TRBD1 for D (5 bases). V was trimmed by 5 bases and J by 2 bases, leaving 13 bases between them. This CDR3 has 14 amino acids. Per germline, CDR1 MDHEN and CDR2 SYDVKM. CDR3 sequence: CASSARGRTYEQYF. CDR3 DNA: TGTGCCAGCAGTGCTAGGGGTAGGACCTACGAGCAGTACTTC.